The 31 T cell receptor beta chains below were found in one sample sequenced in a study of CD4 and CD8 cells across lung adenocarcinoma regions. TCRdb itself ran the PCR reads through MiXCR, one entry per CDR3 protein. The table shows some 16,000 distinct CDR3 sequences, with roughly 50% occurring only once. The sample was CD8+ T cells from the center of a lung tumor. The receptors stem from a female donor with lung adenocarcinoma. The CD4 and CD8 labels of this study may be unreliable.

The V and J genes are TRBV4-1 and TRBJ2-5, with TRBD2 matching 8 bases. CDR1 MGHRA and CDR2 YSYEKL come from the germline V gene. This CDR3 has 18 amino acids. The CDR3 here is CASCQAGRGGRNPETQYF. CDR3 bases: TGCGCGAGCTGCCAAGCGGGGCGCGGGGGGCGAAACCCAGAGACCCAGTACTTC.

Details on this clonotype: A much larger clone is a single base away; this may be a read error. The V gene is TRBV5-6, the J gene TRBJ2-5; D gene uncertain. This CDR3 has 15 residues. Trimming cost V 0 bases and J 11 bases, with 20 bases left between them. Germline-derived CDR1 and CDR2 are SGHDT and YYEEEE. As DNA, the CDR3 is TGTGCCAGCAGCTTGGCCTATACTGCTTACAATGAGCAGTACTTC. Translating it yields CASSLAYTAYNEQYF.

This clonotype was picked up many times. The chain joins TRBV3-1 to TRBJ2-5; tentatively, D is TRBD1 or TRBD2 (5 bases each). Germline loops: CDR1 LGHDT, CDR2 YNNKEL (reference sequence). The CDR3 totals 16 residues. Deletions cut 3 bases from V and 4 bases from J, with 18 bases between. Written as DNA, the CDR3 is TGTGCCAGCAGCCAGAGTAACGGGGCGGGTCGAGAGACCCAGTACTTC. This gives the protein CASSQSNGAGRETQYF.

The CDR3 loop is CASSQGDGGGGATDTQYF. For the CDR3, the DNA is TGCGCCAGCAGCCAAGGAGACGGGGGGGGGGGAGCCACAGACACGCAGTACTTC. The chain employs TRBV4-1 and TRBJ2-4, with 8 bases aligning to TRBD2. This CDR3 has 18 amino acids. Unmatched junction bases numbered 21, after V lost 1 base and J lost 13 bases. CDR1 is MGHRA and CDR2 is YSYEKL in the germline V gene.

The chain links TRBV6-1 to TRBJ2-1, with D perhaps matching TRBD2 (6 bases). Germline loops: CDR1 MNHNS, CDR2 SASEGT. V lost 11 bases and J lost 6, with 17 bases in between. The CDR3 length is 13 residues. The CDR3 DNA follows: TGTGCCGCCACCTCCGGGGGAGGCAATGAGCAGTTCTTC. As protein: CAATSGGGNEQFF.

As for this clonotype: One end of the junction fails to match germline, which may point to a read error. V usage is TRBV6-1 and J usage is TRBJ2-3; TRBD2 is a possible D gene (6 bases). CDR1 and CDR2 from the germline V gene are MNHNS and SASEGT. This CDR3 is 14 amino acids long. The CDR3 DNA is TGTGGCGGCACGCTCCGGGGAGGCAAAAATACTCAGTATTTT. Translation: CGGTLRGGKNTQYF.

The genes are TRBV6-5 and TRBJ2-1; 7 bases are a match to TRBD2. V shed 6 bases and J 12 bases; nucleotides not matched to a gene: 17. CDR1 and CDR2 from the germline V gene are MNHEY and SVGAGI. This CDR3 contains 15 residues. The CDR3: CASRFSAASGNTQFF. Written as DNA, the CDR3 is TGTGCCAGCAGATTCTCCGCGGCTAGCGGCAATACGCAGTTCTTC.

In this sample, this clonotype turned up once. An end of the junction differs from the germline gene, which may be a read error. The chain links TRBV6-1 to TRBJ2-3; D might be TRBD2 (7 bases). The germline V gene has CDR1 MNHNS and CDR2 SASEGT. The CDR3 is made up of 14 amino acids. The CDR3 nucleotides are TGTGCCGGCAGTGAGGCCGGGGGGCAAGATACGCAGTACTTT. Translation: CAGSEAGGQDTQYF.

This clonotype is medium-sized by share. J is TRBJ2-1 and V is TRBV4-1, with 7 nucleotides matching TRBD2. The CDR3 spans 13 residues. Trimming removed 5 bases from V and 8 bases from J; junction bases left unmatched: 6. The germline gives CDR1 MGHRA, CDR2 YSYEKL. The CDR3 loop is CASSVTSEDEQFF. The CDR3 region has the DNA TGCGCCAGCAGCGTAACTAGCGAGGATGAGCAGTTCTTC.

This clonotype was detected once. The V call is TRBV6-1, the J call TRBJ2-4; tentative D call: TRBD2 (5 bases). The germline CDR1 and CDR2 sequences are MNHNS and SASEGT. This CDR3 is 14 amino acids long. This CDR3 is CAGSAGRAKEIQYF. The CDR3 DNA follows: TGTGCGGGCAGTGCGGGCCGAGCCAAAGAGATTCAGTACTTC.

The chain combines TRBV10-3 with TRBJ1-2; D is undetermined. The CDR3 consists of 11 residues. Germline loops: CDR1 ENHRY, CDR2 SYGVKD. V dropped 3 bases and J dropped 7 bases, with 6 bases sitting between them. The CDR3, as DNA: TGTGCCATCAGTGATTCTTTTGGCTACACCTTC. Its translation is CAISDSFGYTF.

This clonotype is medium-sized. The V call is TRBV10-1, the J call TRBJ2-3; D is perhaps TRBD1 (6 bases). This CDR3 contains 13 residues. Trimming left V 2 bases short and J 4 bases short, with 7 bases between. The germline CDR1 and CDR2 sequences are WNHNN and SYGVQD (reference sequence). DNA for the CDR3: TGCGCCAGCAGTGAGGCAGGGGCAGATACGCAGTATTTT. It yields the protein CASSEAGADTQYF.

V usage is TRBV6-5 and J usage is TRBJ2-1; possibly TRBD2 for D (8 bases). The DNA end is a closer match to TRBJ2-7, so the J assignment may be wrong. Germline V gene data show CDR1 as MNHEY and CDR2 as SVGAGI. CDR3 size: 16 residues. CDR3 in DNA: TGTGCCAGCAGTTACTCGGTAGCGGGACAGTACTACGAGCAGTACTTC. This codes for CASSYSVAGQYYEQYF.

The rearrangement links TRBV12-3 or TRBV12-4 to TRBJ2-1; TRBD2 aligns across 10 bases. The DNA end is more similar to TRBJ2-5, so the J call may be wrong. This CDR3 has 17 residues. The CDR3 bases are TGTGCCAGCAGTGGGGTAGGGAGCGGGGGGGCCAGGGAGACCCAGTACTTC. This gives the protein CASSGVGSGGARETQYF.

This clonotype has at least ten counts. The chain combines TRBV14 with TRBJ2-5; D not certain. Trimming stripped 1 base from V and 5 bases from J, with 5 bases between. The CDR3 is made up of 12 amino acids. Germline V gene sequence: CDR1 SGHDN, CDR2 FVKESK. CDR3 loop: CASSQVVETQYF. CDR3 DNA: TGTGCCAGCAGCCAAGTTGTCGAGACCCAGTACTTC. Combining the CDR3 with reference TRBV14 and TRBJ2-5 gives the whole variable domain EAGVTQFPSHSVIEKGQTVTLRCDPISGHDNLYWYRRVMGKEIKFLLHFVKESKQDESGMPNNRFLAERTGGTYSTLKVQPAELEDSGVYFCASSQVVETQYFGPGTRLLVL.

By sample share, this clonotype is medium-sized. The CDR3 spells CASSQVYQRTAYQETQYF. Written as DNA, the CDR3 is TGCGCCAGCAGCCAAGTTTATCAAAGGACCGCGTACCAAGAGACCCAGTACTTC. This chain links TRBV4-1 with TRBJ2-5; no clear D gene. CDR1 MGHRA and CDR2 YSYEKL come from the germline V gene. CDR3 length equals 18 residues. The V and J ends lost 1 base and 0 bases respectively, with 18 bases between them.

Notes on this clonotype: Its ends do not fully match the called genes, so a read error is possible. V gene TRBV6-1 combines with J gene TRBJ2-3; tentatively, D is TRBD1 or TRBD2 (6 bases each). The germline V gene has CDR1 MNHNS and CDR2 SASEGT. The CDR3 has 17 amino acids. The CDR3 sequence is CASSERAGGSAQDTQYF. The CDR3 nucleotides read TGTGCCAGCAGTGAGAGGGCCGGGGGCAGCGCGCAAGATACGCAGTATTTC.

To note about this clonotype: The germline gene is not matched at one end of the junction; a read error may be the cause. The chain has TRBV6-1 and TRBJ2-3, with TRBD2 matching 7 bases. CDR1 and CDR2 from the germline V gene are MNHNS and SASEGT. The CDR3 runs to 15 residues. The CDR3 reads CARSVVAGDPDTQYF. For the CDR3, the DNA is TGTGCCAGGAGTGTGGTAGCGGGTGACCCAGATACGCAGTATTTT.

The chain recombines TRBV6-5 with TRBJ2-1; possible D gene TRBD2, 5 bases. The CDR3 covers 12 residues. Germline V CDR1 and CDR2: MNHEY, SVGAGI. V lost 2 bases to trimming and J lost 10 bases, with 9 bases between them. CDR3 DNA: TGTGCCAGCAGTTACCGGGGAAGGGAGCAGTTCTTC. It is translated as CASSYRGREQFF.

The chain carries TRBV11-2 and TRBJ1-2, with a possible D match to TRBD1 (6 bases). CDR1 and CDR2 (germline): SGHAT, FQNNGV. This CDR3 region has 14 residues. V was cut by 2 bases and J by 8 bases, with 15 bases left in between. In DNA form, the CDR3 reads TGTGCCAGCAGCTTATTACAGGGAAGGGTCGGCTACACCTTC. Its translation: CASSLLQGRVGYTF.

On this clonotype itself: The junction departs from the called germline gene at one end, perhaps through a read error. CDR3 in DNA: TGCGCCAGCAGCCAAGCGGGGGGCGGGGGCCGTGACCCAGATACGCAGTACTTT. This sequence encodes CASSQAGGGGRDPDTQYF. This chain links TRBV4-1 with TRBJ2-3, with D perhaps matching TRBD2 (7 bases). Germline V lookup: CDR1 MGHRA, CDR2 YSYEKL. The CDR3 is 18 residues long.

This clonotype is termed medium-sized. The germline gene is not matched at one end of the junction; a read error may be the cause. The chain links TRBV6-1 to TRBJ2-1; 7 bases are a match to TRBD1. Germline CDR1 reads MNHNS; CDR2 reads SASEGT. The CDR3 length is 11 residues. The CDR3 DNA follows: TGTGCCAGCAGTACAACACAGGGGACGCTCTTC. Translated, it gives CASSTTQGTLF.

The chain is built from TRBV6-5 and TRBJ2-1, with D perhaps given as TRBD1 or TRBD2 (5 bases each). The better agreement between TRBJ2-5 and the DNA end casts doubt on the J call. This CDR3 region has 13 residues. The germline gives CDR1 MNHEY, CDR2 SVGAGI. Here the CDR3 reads CASSYRWDQTQYF. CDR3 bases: TGTGCCAGCAGTTACCGCTGGGACCAGACCCAGTACTTC.

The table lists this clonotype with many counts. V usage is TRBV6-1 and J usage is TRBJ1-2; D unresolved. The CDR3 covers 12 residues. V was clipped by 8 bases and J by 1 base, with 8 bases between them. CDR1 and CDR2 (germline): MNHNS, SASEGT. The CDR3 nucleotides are TGTGCCAGCTCTGGCAATAACTATGGCTACACCTTC. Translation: CASSGNNYGYTF.

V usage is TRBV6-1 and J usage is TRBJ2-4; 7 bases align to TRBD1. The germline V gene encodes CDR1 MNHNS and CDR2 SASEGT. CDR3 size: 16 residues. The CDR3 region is CACRARGQRATNTQYF. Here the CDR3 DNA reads TGTGCGTGCCGCGCTAGGGGGCAGCGAGCCACAAACACGCAGTACTTC.

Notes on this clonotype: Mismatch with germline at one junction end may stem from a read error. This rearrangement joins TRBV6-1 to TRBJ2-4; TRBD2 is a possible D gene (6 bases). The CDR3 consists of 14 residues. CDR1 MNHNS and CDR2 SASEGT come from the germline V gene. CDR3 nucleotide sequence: TGTGGCAGCTGGGGGAGGTGGGCGAAAGACACGCAGTACTTC. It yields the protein CGSWGRWAKDTQYF.

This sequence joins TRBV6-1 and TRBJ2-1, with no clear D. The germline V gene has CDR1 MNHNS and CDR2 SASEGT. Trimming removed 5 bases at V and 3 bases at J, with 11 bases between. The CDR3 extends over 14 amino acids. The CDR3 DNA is TGTGCCAGCAGTCCTGGGATCGGCTACAATGAGCAGTTCTTC. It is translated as CASSPGIGYNEQFF.

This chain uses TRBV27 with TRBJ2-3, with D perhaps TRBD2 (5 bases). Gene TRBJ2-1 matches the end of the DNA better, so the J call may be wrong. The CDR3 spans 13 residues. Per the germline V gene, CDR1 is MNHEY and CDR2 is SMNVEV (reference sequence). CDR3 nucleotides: TGTGCCAGCAGCCCCTTTGGAGGCGATGAGCAGTTCTTC. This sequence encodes CASSPFGGDEQFF.

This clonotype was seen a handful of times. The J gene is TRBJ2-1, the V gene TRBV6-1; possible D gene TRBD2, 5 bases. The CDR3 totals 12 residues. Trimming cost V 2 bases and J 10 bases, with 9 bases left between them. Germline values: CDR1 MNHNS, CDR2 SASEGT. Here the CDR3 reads CASSETREEQFF. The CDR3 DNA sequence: TGTGCCAGCAGTGAAACTCGGGAAGAGCAGTTCTTC.

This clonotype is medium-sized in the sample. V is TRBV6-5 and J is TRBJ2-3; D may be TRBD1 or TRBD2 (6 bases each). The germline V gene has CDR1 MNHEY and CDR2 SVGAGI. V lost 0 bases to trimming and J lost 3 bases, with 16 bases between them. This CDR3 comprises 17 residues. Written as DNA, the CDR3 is TGTGCCAGCAGTTACTCGCTTACGGGGGCGCAGACAGATACGCAGTATTTT. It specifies CASSYSLTGAQTDTQYF.

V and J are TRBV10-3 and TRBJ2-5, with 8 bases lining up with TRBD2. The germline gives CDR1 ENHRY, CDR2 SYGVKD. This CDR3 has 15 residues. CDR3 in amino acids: CCGGSGARDGETQYF. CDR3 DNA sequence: TGTTGCGGGGGGTCCGGGGCCCGCGACGGAGAGACCCAGTACTTC.